Sequencing of this TCR beta chain was carried out in a study of shared clonotypes between healthy human individuals. Here immunoSEQ multiplex PCR was the method, and the copy in TCRdb shows in-frame clones only, minus some. The data show fewer than 1.6 million clones, approximately 98.5% seen once. The V end was cut by 3 bases, the J end by 7 bases, with 13 bases between. This CDR3 spans 14 amino acids. Per the germline V gene, CDR1 is MDHEN and CDR2 is SYDVKM. J is TRBJ1-5 and V is TRBV28; D perhaps matches TRBD1 (5 bases). Sequencing was performed on naive CD4+ T cells sorted from blood. Subset reported: CD45RA+ positively selected. The clonotype comes from a man aged 25 to 40 in good health. The CDR3 loop reads CASSFSGGGQPQHF. Here the CDR3 DNA reads TGTGCCAGCAGTTTTTCCGGGGGGGGACAGCCCCAGCATTTT.